What follows is one T cell receptor (beta chain) and its context. As yet, its antigen is unknown. V shed 1 base, J shed 4 bases, and the junction held 6 bases outside the gene matches. Germline CDR1 reads LGHNA; CDR2 reads YNFKEQ. The CDR3 has 16 amino acids. Deep-level assay runs were performed. Sequencing used immunoSEQ multiplex PCR; TCRdb keeps in-frame clones, though not all of them. The sample carries some 2,400,000 clones, about 94% recorded once. The data derive from a study of shared clonotypes between healthy human individuals. Regarding the study as a whole: Naive subsets generally exceeded memory subsets in estimated richness.

The sequenced sample consisted of naive CD4+ T cells sorted from blood. Subset given: CD45RA+ positively selected. This chain links TRBV4-2 with TRBJ2-5, with TRBD1 identical over 10 bases. The TCR sequence derives from a man between 18 and 29 years old in good health. The CDR3 DNA reads as TGTGCCAGCAGCCAAGTGACAGGGGGCTCTAGAGAGACCCAGTACTTC. Encoded protein: CASSQVTGGSRETQYF.